This TCR beta chain was captured in a study of PD-1 blockade in classical Hodgkin lymphoma (dated by TCRdb to 2018 to 2021). Context from the whole study: The study used CyTOF and TCR beta sequencing to define a peripheral blood immune signature of response to PD-1 blockade in classical Hodgkin lymphoma.

The sample holds a few counts of this clone. The antigen it recognizes is unknown. The sample holds no much larger clone one base away, and base qualities are not on file. The Qiagen DNeasy kit was used to extract genomic DNA both from unsorted PBMCs and from the negatively selected CD4+ and CD8+ fractions. Amplification of TCR beta CDR3 regions was done by immunoSEQ multiplex PCR with primers that anneal to V and J segments. A synthetic immune receptor repertoire was used to minimize amplification bias, and any residual bias was removed computationally once sequencing was done. Concerning the study's data processing: Custom Python scripts were used to quantify repertoire diversity as the Shannon entropy index. Unsorted, CD4+ and CD8+ repertoires were analyzed separately, except for combined analyses in which CD4+ and CD8+ sequences were merged in silico. This immuneACCESS table, as held by TCRdb, lists in-frame sequences with V and J called but not all clones. Of the missing ones, under half trace to an unresolved V gene in checked studies; the others have no known cause. That table is the source of V, J and clone size, and D and trimming were worked out from the DNA. This sample has tens of thousands of clones in its table, and about nine tenths of those were observed once. The ten largest clones capture over 4% of the sample.

Broader findings and caveats from the paper: The study was restricted to a single clinical trial cohort, and the causes of repertoire differences, possibly disease activity or prior therapy, were left undefined. Baseline TCR diversity was reported to be lower in newly diagnosed patients than in healthy donors, and even lower in relapsed/refractory patients.

Spanning cysteine to phenylalanine, the CDR3 consists of 11 amino acids. Kept here is only the CDR3 DNA, which spans 33 bases and is read in frame from base 1. CDR1 and CDR2 were assigned from the germline V gene (reference sequence) as SEHNR and FQNEAQ. The junction carries 6 bases between V and J, which are trimmed by 5 bases and 4 bases respectively. The meaning of the sample's time point label: newly diagnosed, previously untreated cHL patient sample. To serve as a comparison group for the relapsed/refractory trial patients, PBMCs were sequenced from patients with newly diagnosed, previously untreated classical Hodgkin lymphoma. Peripheral blood was collected in 8 mL Vacutainer Cell Preparation Tubes, from which PBMCs were isolated by centrifugation and then cryopreserved.

The TCR sequence derives from a human donor with classical Hodgkin lymphoma. Recombination linked TRBV7-9 to TRBJ2-7, with the D segment identity uncertain. The sample taken for sequencing was peripheral blood mononuclear cells (PBMCs). The encoded CDR3 is CASSLTYEQYF. The nucleotide sequence is TGTGCCAGCAGCCTTACTTACGAGCAGTACTTC.